The 26 T cell receptor beta chains reported below all come from one sample, sequenced in a study of cytomegalovirus exposure and HLA in healthy donors. Primers for the PCR totalled 60 Vbeta and 13 Jbeta. Assay used: immunoSEQ multiplex PCR; TCRdb lists only in-frame clones, some missing. The data hold about 160,000 clones, with 75% to 85% observed a single time. The sample taken for sequencing was PBMCs. The receptors derive from a woman aged 50 to 65 in good health and CMV-seronegative.

In DNA, the CDR3 is TGTGCCAGTAGTCACCGGACTGGCGGGAGGAACATCCCCACCGAGCAGTACTTC. It encodes CASSHRTGGRNIPTEQYF. This chain links TRBV19 with TRBJ2-7, with 8 bases matching TRBD2. V was pared by 5 bases and J by 6 bases, with 21 bases of the junction left unmatched. CDR1 is LNHDA and CDR2 is SQIVND in the germline V gene (reference sequence). The CDR3 contains 18 residues.

This chain joins TRBV4-3 and TRBJ2-7; 8 nucleotides agree with TRBD1. After removal of 2 bases from V and 6 bases from J, the junction contained 9 bases not matched to a gene. The CDR3 runs to 15 residues. Germline-derived CDR1 and CDR2 are LGHNA and YSLEER. CDR3 bases: TGCGCCAGCAGCCAACAGGGGGCCGCAAGCTCCGAGCAGTACTTC. Protein sequence: CASSQQGAASSEQYF.

V and J are TRBV4-2 and TRBJ2-3; 7 bases fit TRBD2. This CDR3 spans 15 amino acids. V gave up 1 base and J gave up 2 bases; unmatched junction bases: 3. Germline-derived CDR1 and CDR2 are LGHNA and YNFKEQ. The CDR3 nucleotides read TGTGCCAGCAGCCAAGGACTAGCCAACACAGATACGCAGTATTTT. Its protein is CASSQGLANTDTQYF.

The V and J genes are TRBV29-1 and TRBJ1-1; TRBD1 matches 9 bases. Unmatched junction bases numbered 9, after V lost 2 bases and J lost 5 bases. The CDR3 extends over 15 amino acids. Germline lookup yields CDR1 SQVTM and CDR2 ANQGSEA. This CDR3 reads CSVELVGTGRTEAFF. CDR3 bases: TGCAGCGTTGAATTAGTAGGGACAGGGCGGACTGAAGCTTTCTTT. Full variable domain (missing parts from reference TRBV29-1 and TRBJ1-1): SAVISQKPSRDICQRGTSLTIQCQVDSQVTMMFWYRQQPGQSLTLIATANQGSEATYESGFVIDKFPISRPNLTFSTLTVSNMSPEDSSIYLCSVELVGTGRTEAFFGQGTRLTVV.

This chain uses TRBV5-6 with TRBJ2-3, with 8 positions matching TRBD2. With V trimmed by 5 bases and J by 4 bases, 6 bases remained unmatched. The CDR3 is 14 amino acids. Germline loops: CDR1 SGHDT, CDR2 YYEEEE. CDR3 sequence reads: CASRRLALSDTQYF. The CDR3 DNA sequence: TGTGCCAGCAGAAGACTAGCGTTATCAGATACGCAGTATTTT.

The rearrangement joins TRBV19 to TRBJ1-1; D call uncertain. The germline V gene has CDR1 LNHDA and CDR2 SQIVND (reference sequence). This CDR3 is 14 amino acids long. V gave up 3 bases and J gave up 0 bases, with 8 bases separating them. CDR3 amino acids: CASSIGQLNTEAFF. CDR3 in DNA: TGTGCCAGTAGTATTGGTCAGTTGAACACTGAAGCTTTCTTT. Based on the CDR3 plus reference TRBV19 and TRBJ1-1, the full variable domain is DGGITQSPKYLFRKEGQNVTLSCEQNLNHDAMYWYRQDPGQGLRLIYYSQIVNDFQKGDIAEGYSVSREKKESFPLTVTSAQKNPTAFYLCASSIGQLNTEAFFGQGTRLTVV.

This clone was counted a few times. V and J are TRBV5-4 and TRBJ2-3; 9 bases fit TRBD2. CDR3 length: 16 amino acids. From germline, CDR1 is SGHNT and CDR2 YYREEE (reference sequence). V gave up 2 bases and J gave up 1 base; unmatched junction bases: 5. The CDR3 sequence is CASSFEAGGGTDTQYF. The CDR3 DNA follows: TGTGCCAGCAGCTTCGAAGCGGGAGGAGGCACAGATACGCAGTATTTT.

The chain employs TRBV29-1 and TRBJ2-3; 8 bases map to TRBD1. Germline CDR1 reads SQVTM; CDR2 reads ANQGSEA. The CDR3 is 16 amino acids. V shed 4 bases and J 1 base; nucleotides not matched to a gene: 10. CDR3 in DNA: TGCAGCGTTGCCGGTAAAGACAGGGGCCGCACAGATACGCAGTATTTT. This codes for CSVAGKDRGRTDTQYF.

V and J are TRBV5-1 and TRBJ2-7; 13 nucleotides line up with TRBD2. V lost 2 bases and J lost 4; bases outside the gene matches: 3. CDR1 is SGHRS and CDR2 is YFSETQ in the germline V gene. This CDR3 is built from 15 residues. The CDR3 here is CASSLGTSGVYEQYF. As DNA, the CDR3 is TGCGCCAGCAGCTTAGGGACTAGCGGGGTATACGAGCAGTACTTC.

The table lists this clone with a count of one. The gene calls are TRBV10-3 and TRBJ1-1; weak D call: TRBD1 (5 bases). V lost 5 bases and J 3 bases, leaving 16 bases between the germline ends. The CDR3 is 15 residues long. The germline gives CDR1 ENHRY, CDR2 SYGVKD. CDR3 protein: CAISSGQGGDTEAFF. The CDR3 bases are TGTGCCATCAGTTCAGGTCAGGGAGGGGACACTGAAGCTTTCTTT.

V is TRBV2 and J is TRBJ2-1; possibly TRBD1 for D (6 bases). Germline CDR1 SNHLY, CDR2 FYNNEI. Trimming took 0 bases from V and 4 from J, leaving 13 bases between them. The CDR3 consists of 16 residues. The CDR3 loop is CASSEALGAQYNEQFF. CDR3 bases: TGTGCCAGCAGTGAAGCGCTGGGGGCCCAGTACAATGAGCAGTTCTTC.

This clone was counted between two and nine times. Sequence at one end of the junction differs from germline and may be a read error. J is TRBJ2-7 and V is TRBV7-9, with D possibly TRBD2 on 5 matching bases. Germline lookup yields CDR1 SEHNR and CDR2 FQNEAQ (reference sequence). The length of the CDR3 is 13 residues. CDR3: CSSSDRDTYEQYF. As DNA, the CDR3 is TGTTCCAGCAGCGACCGGGATACCTACGAGCAGTACTTC.

The rearrangement links TRBV2 to TRBJ2-2; 7 bases align to TRBD2. CDR1 SNHLY and CDR2 FYNNEI come from the germline V gene. With 0 bases clipped from V and 4 bases from J, the junction kept 11 bases outside the gene matches. The CDR3 length is 18 residues. The CDR3 loop reads CASSEARSGTKVTGELFF. The CDR3 DNA reads TGTGCCAGCAGTGAAGCGCGGAGTGGGACTAAAGTCACCGGGGAGCTGTTTTTT.

V gene TRBV7-2 combines with J gene TRBJ2-1, with D unclear. Germline V gene data show CDR1 as SGHTA and CDR2 as FQGNSA. V was trimmed by 1 base and J by 7 bases, leaving 8 bases between them. The CDR3 covers 13 residues. The DNA for the CDR3 is TGTGCCAGCAGCTTAGTAGTGGAGAATGAGCAGTTCTTC. This translates into CASSLVVENEQFF.

The V gene is TRBV18, the J gene TRBJ2-7, with D tentatively TRBD1 (6 bases). Germline lookup yields CDR1 KGHSH and CDR2 LQKENI. The CDR3 is made up of 16 amino acids. Trimming pared 4 bases from V and 6 bases from J, leaving 22 bases between. The CDR3 coding sequence is TGTGCCAGCTCACTAAATTTCAGGGACACCCGGGGCGAGCAGTACTTC. Residues: CASSLNFRDTRGEQYF.

J is TRBJ2-1 and V is TRBV2; 15 nucleotides line up with TRBD2. There are 14 residues in the CDR3. CDR1 and CDR2 from the germline V gene are SNHLY and FYNNEI. The V segment lost 8 bases and the J segment 8 bases; nucleotides outside the gene matches: 4. The CDR3 reads CASGGLAGGDEQFF. CDR3 nucleotide sequence: TGTGCCAGCGGGGGACTAGCGGGGGGCGATGAGCAGTTCTTC.

The chain employs TRBV13 and TRBJ1-3; TRBD1 matches 10 bases. Germline trimming cut 5 bases from V and 0 bases from J; bases unmatched to any gene: 10. The germline CDR1 and CDR2 sequences are PRHDT and FYEKMQ (reference sequence). CDR3 size: 18 residues. In DNA, the CDR3 is TGTGCCAGCAGCCCCGGGACAGGGGTTTCTGACTCTGGAAACACCATATATTTT. Translating gives CASSPGTGVSDSGNTIYF.

In its sample, this clone was seen a few times. The V gene is TRBV7-6, the J gene TRBJ2-3, with 9 bases fitting TRBD2. The V and J ends lost 3 bases and 4 bases, in that order; junction bases with no gene match: 2. Germline assignment: CDR1 SGHVS and CDR2 FNYEAQ. The CDR3 totals 14 residues. CDR3 in amino acids: CASSFGLAPDTQYF. CDR3 nucleotides: TGTGCCAGCAGCTTTGGACTAGCGCCAGATACGCAGTATTTT.

The chain carries TRBV28 and TRBJ1-1; 7 positions agree with TRBD1. V lost 5 bases and J lost 1; bases outside the gene matches: 7. This CDR3 comprises 15 residues. CDR1 and CDR2 from the germline V gene are MDHEN and SYDVKM. The CDR3 DNA reads TGTGCCAGCAGTCCCCTAGACAGGGCGAACACTGAAGCTTTCTTT. Translated, it gives CASSPLDRANTEAFF.

This chain uses TRBV29-1 with TRBJ1-3; no definite D call. In germline, CDR1 is SQVTM, CDR2 ANQGSEA. The CDR3 sequence is 12 residues long. The V and J ends lost 7 bases and 1 base respectively, with 8 bases between them. CDR3 sequence reads: CSAGVSGNTIYF. The CDR3 DNA is TGCAGCGCCGGTGTTTCTGGAAACACCATATATTTT.

CDR3: CASSQSGYTEAFF. As DNA, the CDR3 is TGCGCCAGCAGCCAGAGCGGTTACACTGAAGCTTTCTTT. The J gene is TRBJ1-1, the V gene TRBV4-3; D ambiguous. Trimming took 3 bases from V and 3 from J, leaving 8 bases between them. This CDR3 is 13 amino acids long. CDR1 is LGHNA, CDR2 YSLEER, per germline.

The rearrangement joins TRBV2 to TRBJ2-5, with 15 bases lining up with TRBD2. J lost 3 bases, V lost 2 bases, and 7 bases had no gene match. The CDR3 totals 18 residues. Germline V gene sequence: CDR1 SNHLY, CDR2 FYNNEI. This chain's CDR3 is CASSELGLAGGREETQYF. The CDR3 DNA follows: TGTGCCAGCAGTGAATTAGGACTAGCGGGGGGGCGGGAAGAGACCCAGTACTTC.

This chain connects TRBV11-2 to TRBJ1-4; D might be TRBD1 (6 bases). Germline assignment: CDR1 SGHAT and CDR2 FQNNGV. V was clipped by 3 bases and J by 0 bases, with 11 bases between them. The CDR3 extends over 16 amino acids. CDR3 amino acids: CASSLGTTATNEKLFF. The CDR3 DNA is TGTGCCAGCAGCTTGGGGACAACTGCAACTAATGAAAAACTGTTTTTT.

The chain employs TRBV4-2 and TRBJ2-1; 7 bases are a match to TRBD2. This CDR3 contains 16 residues. After removal of 1 base from V and 6 bases from J, the junction contained 9 bases not matched to a gene. Germline values: CDR1 LGHNA, CDR2 YNFKEQ. CDR3 region: CASSQGAGEAGNEQFF. The DNA of the CDR3 is TGTGCCAGCAGCCAAGGGGCGGGAGAAGCGGGCAATGAGCAGTTCTTC.

V gene TRBV10-3 combines with J gene TRBJ2-3; 16 positions match TRBD2. Germline CDR1 and CDR2: ENHRY and SYGVKD. This CDR3 comprises 18 residues. Trimming took 8 bases from V and 5 from J; bases not matched to a gene: 13. The CDR3 loop reads CAISGLAGGPGAVDTQYF. The CDR3 DNA follows: TGTGCCATCTCGGGACTAGCGGGAGGGCCGGGAGCCGTAGATACGCAGTATTTT.

The chain uses TRBV28 and TRBJ1-5, with D possibly being TRBD1 (5 bases). V was clipped by 2 bases and J by 4 bases, with 9 bases between them. The length of the CDR3 is 14 residues. Germline V gene lookup returns CDR1 MDHEN and CDR2 SYDVKM. The chain's CDR3 is CASSLAGRNQPQHF. Here the CDR3 DNA reads TGTGCCAGCAGTTTAGCGGGGCGGAATCAGCCCCAGCATTTT.